These 31 T cell receptor beta chains originate from one sample sequenced in a study of shared clonotypes between healthy human individuals. Generated by immunoSEQ multiplex PCR, the TCRdb table keeps only in-frame clones and is missing some. This sample has 2.5 million or so clones, with just over 90% found just once. The sample was naive CD4+ T cells sorted from blood. This sample's subset: CD45RA+ positively selected. All receptors derive from a man aged 18 to 35 in good health.

This clone is a singleton in its sample. Other DNA sequences of this sample code for an identical CDR3. The gene calls are TRBV18 and TRBJ1-1, with 8 bases matching TRBD1. Trimming cost V 3 bases and J 3 bases; bases outside gene matches: 3. The length of the CDR3 is 14 residues. Germline CDR1 and CDR2: KGHSH and LQKENI. Here the CDR3 DNA reads TGTGCCAGCTCACCCGGACAGGGCTACACTGAAGCTTTCTTT. Translating it yields CASSPGQGYTEAFF.

The CDR3 protein is CASNDRVGWAQHF. The CDR3 region has the DNA TGTGCCAGTAATGACAGGGTTGGGTGGGCCCAGCATTTT. The rearrangement uses TRBV19 and TRBJ1-5; 7 nucleotides align to TRBD1. The CDR3 runs 13 residues. The trim removed 7 bases at V and 11 bases at J, leaving 11 bases unmatched. Germline CDR1 and CDR2: LNHDA and SQIVND (reference sequence).

This chain joins TRBV7-6 and TRBJ1-6; possible D gene TRBD1, 5 bases. Trimming stripped 0 bases from V and 10 bases from J, with 7 bases between. This CDR3 region has 13 residues. Per germline, CDR1 SGHVS and CDR2 FNYEAQ. CDR3 residues: CASSLAGLSPLHF. Written as DNA, the CDR3 is TGTGCCAGCAGCTTAGCGGGACTATCACCCCTCCACTTT.

J is TRBJ1-1 and V is TRBV14, with 8 bases lining up with TRBD1. Germline trimming cut 2 bases from V and 10 bases from J; bases unmatched to any gene: 9. The germline V gene encodes CDR1 SGHDN and CDR2 FVKESK. CDR3 length: 14 residues. DNA of the CDR3: TGTGCCAGCAGCCAATCCTCAGGGGGCGAGGTAGCTTTCTTT. It codes for CASSQSSGGEVAFF.

About this clone: The same CDR3 can be traced to other DNA sequences in this sample. This sequence joins TRBV5-1 and TRBJ2-1; 10 bases are a match to TRBD2. J gave up 6 bases and V 0 bases, and 3 bases lay outside the gene matches. This CDR3 has 15 amino acids. Per germline, CDR1 SGHRS and CDR2 YFSETQ. CDR3 DNA sequence: TGCGCCAGCAGCTTGGCCCGGACTAGCGGCAATGAGCAGTTCTTC. Translating gives CASSLARTSGNEQFF.

In DNA, the CDR3 is TGTGCCAGCAGCCTAGGGACGGGCTTACCCGGGGAGCTGTTTTTT. Protein sequence: CASSLGTGLPGELFF. The chain employs TRBV7-2 and TRBJ2-2, with D perhaps given as TRBD1 or TRBD2 (5 bases each). CDR1 is SGHTA and CDR2 is FQGNSA in the germline V gene. The V and J ends lost 5 bases and 6 bases respectively, with 16 bases between them. This CDR3 is 15 amino acids long.

This clone appeared a single time. The chain joins TRBV5-1 to TRBJ1-2; 7 bases fit TRBD1. V shed 0 bases and J 8 bases; nucleotides not matched to a gene: 10. Germline V lookup: CDR1 SGHRS, CDR2 YFSETQ. The CDR3 is 15 amino acids. The CDR3 here is CASSLEGTEGRGYTF. The CDR3, as DNA: TGCGCCAGCAGCTTGGAAGGGACAGAGGGTCGAGGCTACACCTTC.

The V call is TRBV7-6, the J call TRBJ2-5; TRBD2 might be the D (6 bases). With 1 base removed from V and 1 base from J, the gap between germline ends came to 10 bases. The germline gives CDR1 SGHVS, CDR2 FNYEAQ. There are 15 residues in the CDR3. The CDR3 nucleotides are TGTGCCAGCAGCTTAGTGGCGGGGACCCAAGAGACCCAGTACTTC. Its protein is CASSLVAGTQETQYF. The full variable domain, in which reference TRBV7-6 and TRBJ2-5 provide the parts outside the CDR3, is GAGVSQSPRYKVTKRGQDVALRCDPISGHVSLYWYRQALGQGPEFLTYFNYEAQQDKSGLPNDRFSAERPEGSISTLTIQRTEQRDSAMYRCASSLVAGTQETQYFGPGTRLLVL.

The chain is built from TRBV29-1 and TRBJ2-2; D ambiguous. Germline lookup yields CDR1 SQVTM and CDR2 ANQGSEA. V shed 3 bases and J shed 1 base, with 6 bases lying between them. The CDR3 sequence is 13 residues long. CDR3 nucleotide sequence: TGCAGCGTTGACCAGAGGAACACCGGGGAGCTGTTTTTT. Its translation is CSVDQRNTGELFF.

The chain couples TRBV30 to TRBJ2-7; no clear D gene. There are 15 residues in the CDR3. The germline CDR1 and CDR2 sequences are GTSNPN and SVGIG (reference sequence). The V end lost 0 bases, the J end lost 3 bases, and 15 bases lay between the germline ends. The CDR3 DNA is TGTGCCTGGAGTGTAAAGGGCAGTCGGTACTACGAGCAGTACTTC. Encoded protein: CAWSVKGSRYYEQYF.

This chain links TRBV30 with TRBJ2-5; 12 bases line up with TRBD2. V lost 5 bases to trimming and J lost 3 bases; unmatched junction nucleotides: 7. The CDR3 runs to 15 residues. Germline loops: CDR1 GTSNPN, CDR2 SVGIG (reference sequence). This CDR3 is CAWPPRLAGEETQYF. As DNA, the CDR3 is TGTGCCTGGCCTCCCAGACTAGCGGGAGAAGAGACCCAGTACTTC. The variable domain in full, with the rest retrieved from reference TRBV30 and TRBJ2-5, is SQTIHQWPATLVQPVGSPLSLECTVEGTSNPNLYWYRQAAGRGLQLLFYSVGIGQISSEVPQNLSASRPQDRQFILSSKKLLLSDSGFYLCAWPPRLAGEETQYFGPGTRLLVL.

As to this clone: This sample also contains other DNA sequences that code for the same CDR3. V gene TRBV18 combines with J gene TRBJ2-1; 9 nucleotides match TRBD2. The junction had 1 base not matched to a gene; V was cut back by 0 bases and J by 7 bases. This CDR3 is built from 14 residues. Germline assignment: CDR1 KGHSH and CDR2 LQKENI. In DNA, the CDR3 is TGTGCCAGCTCACCACCAGCGGGAGGAAATGAGCAGTTCTTC. Translating it yields CASSPPAGGNEQFF.

The chain recombines TRBV18 with TRBJ1-5; tentative D call: TRBD1 (5 bases). Germline V gene sequence: CDR1 KGHSH, CDR2 LQKENI. The V gene lost 2 bases and the J gene lost 5 bases, with 10 bases spanning the gap. The CDR3 is 14 amino acids. CDR3 protein: CASSPGVGDQPQHF. CDR3 nucleotides: TGTGCCAGCTCACCAGGAGTGGGGGATCAGCCCCAGCATTTT.

The table lists this clone with a few counts. This chain joins TRBV19 and TRBJ1-5, with D uncertain. The ends were cut back, 4 bases at V and 0 bases at J, with 7 bases in the middle. The germline V gene has CDR1 LNHDA and CDR2 SQIVND (reference sequence). CDR3 length: 14 amino acids. In DNA, the CDR3 is TGTGCCAGTAGTAATCTTATTAGCAATCAGCCCCAGCATTTT. This translates into CASSNLISNQPQHF.

As concerns this clone: At the DNA level, this CDR3 is encoded by other sequences in the same sample as well. J is TRBJ2-1 and V is TRBV30, with 10 bases matching TRBD2. V was pared by 0 bases and J by 4 bases, with 0 bases of the junction left unmatched. The CDR3 contains 14 residues. Per the germline V gene, CDR1 is GTSNPN and CDR2 is SVGIG (reference sequence). The DNA for the CDR3 is TGTGCCTGGAGTGTGACTAGCGGGTACAATGAGCAGTTCTTC. It codes for CAWSVTSGYNEQFF.

The sample holds a few counts of this clone. The rearrangement uses TRBV7-6 and TRBJ1-6; no clear D gene. Germline CDR1 is SGHVS and CDR2 is FNYEAQ. The CDR3 contains 13 residues. With 4 bases removed from V and 6 bases from J, the gap between germline ends came to 7 bases. CDR3 amino acids: CASSSLVNSPLHF. The CDR3 coding sequence is TGTGCCAGCAGCTCCCTCGTTAATTCACCCCTCCACTTT.

The chain links TRBV14 to TRBJ2-1; D is undetermined. CDR3 length equals 14 residues. V gave up 3 bases and J gave up 4 bases, with 10 bases separating them. Germline CDR1 and CDR2: SGHDN and FVKESK. The CDR3 DNA reads TGTGCCAGCAGCCAGGTGGGGTTTTACAATGAGCAGTTCTTC. The encoded protein is CASSQVGFYNEQFF. The full variable domain, its missing parts supplied by reference TRBV14 and TRBJ2-1, is EAGVTQFPSHSVIEKGQTVTLRCDPISGHDNLYWYRRVMGKEIKFLLHFVKESKQDESGMPNNRFLAERTGGTYSTLKVQPAELEDSGVYFCASSQVGFYNEQFFGPGTRLTVL.

The V call is TRBV18, the J call TRBJ2-7; D might be TRBD1 or TRBD2, each matching 5 bases. This CDR3 has 12 residues. The germline V gene encodes CDR1 KGHSH and CDR2 LQKENI. Trimming cost V 4 bases and J 4 bases, with 8 bases left between them. Here the CDR3 reads CASSRGDYEQYF. The CDR3 bases are TGTGCCAGCTCACGAGGGGATTACGAGCAGTACTTC.

The rearrangement links TRBV4-1 to TRBJ2-3, with unresolved D. The CDR3 totals 14 residues. V was trimmed by 3 bases and J by 4 bases, leaving 11 bases between them. Looked up from germline, CDR1 is MGHRA and CDR2 is YSYEKL. The chain's CDR3 is CASSQPSAADTQYF. Written as DNA, the CDR3 is TGCGCCAGCAGCCAGCCCAGTGCGGCAGATACGCAGTATTTT.

The CDR3 coding sequence is TGTGCCAGCAGTTCCCGGGGCTTAGAGAATCAGCCCCAGCATTTT. Protein product: CASSSRGLENQPQHF. The V gene is TRBV6-6, the J gene TRBJ1-5, with D maybe TRBD1 (5 bases). CDR1 and CDR2 from the germline V gene are MNHNY and SVGAGI (reference sequence). Trimming took 4 bases from V and 4 from J, leaving 14 bases between them. This CDR3 is 15 amino acids long.

V usage is TRBV5-1 and J usage is TRBJ2-3; D is possibly TRBD2 (6 bases). The V gene's germline CDR1 is SGHRS and CDR2 YFSETQ. The ends were cut back, 6 bases at V and 2 bases at J, with 16 bases in the middle. The CDR3 contains 15 residues. The chain's CDR3 is CASTPGGSITDTQYF. The CDR3 DNA reads TGCGCCAGCACCCCTGGGGGGTCAATCACAGATACGCAGTATTTT.

Regarding this clone: Different DNA sequences within this sample yield the same CDR3. This rearrangement joins TRBV7-3 to TRBJ2-5; TRBD2 might be the D (5 bases). This CDR3 contains 15 residues. Germline values: CDR1 SGHTA, CDR2 FQGTGA. Trimming pared 0 bases from V and 2 bases from J, leaving 10 bases between. The CDR3 DNA reads as TGTGCCAGCAGCTTAACGGCGGGTTTACAAGAGACCCAGTACTTC. It encodes CASSLTAGLQETQYF.

V gene TRBV6-1 combines with J gene TRBJ2-3, with a possible D match to TRBD1 (7 bases). There are 16 residues in the CDR3. Deletions cut 4 bases from V and 6 bases from J, with 20 bases between. Germline assignment: CDR1 MNHNS and CDR2 SASEGT. Here the CDR3 DNA reads TGTGCCAGCAGTGGAAACGGGGGACAGTCATGGGATACGCAGTATTTT. Translated: CASSGNGGQSWDTQYF.

This rearrangement joins TRBV7-2 to TRBJ1-1, with no clear D. The V and J ends lost 7 bases and 6 bases respectively, with 18 bases between them. Germline V CDR1 and CDR2: SGHTA, FQGNSA. CDR3 length: 14 residues. CDR3: CASKLEAPGPEAFF. DNA for the CDR3: TGTGCCAGCAAACTAGAGGCCCCAGGCCCTGAAGCTTTCTTT.

The chain has TRBV5-4 and TRBJ2-2; possibly TRBD1 for D (7 bases). This CDR3 spans 16 amino acids. The germline V gene encodes CDR1 SGHNT and CDR2 YYREEE (reference sequence). Trimming stripped 3 bases from V and 4 bases from J, with 16 bases between. CDR3 coding DNA: TGTGCCAGCAGCTGGGGCGGGGCAGGGGGCACCGGGGAGCTGTTTTTT. Protein: CASSWGGAGGTGELFF.

This chain joins TRBV6-6 and TRBJ1-1; maybe TRBD1 (6 bases). Deletions cut 4 bases from V and 2 bases from J, with 14 bases between. Germline V lookup: CDR1 MNHNY, CDR2 SVGAGI (reference sequence). The CDR3 contains 15 residues. The CDR3 DNA follows: TGTGCCAGCAGTTCCACAACAGGGTTTAACACTGAAGCTTTCTTT. Translated: CASSSTTGFNTEAFF.

The chain's CDR3 is CASSIILAGVYNEQFF. The CDR3, as DNA: TGTGCCAGTAGTATCATCCTAGCGGGAGTCTACAATGAGCAGTTCTTC. J is TRBJ2-1 and V is TRBV19; 10 nucleotides line up with TRBD2. This CDR3 has 16 residues. V was pared by 3 bases and J by 3 bases, with 5 bases of the junction left unmatched. Per the germline V gene, CDR1 is LNHDA and CDR2 is SQIVND (reference sequence).

In regard to this clone: The sample contains more than one DNA sequence encoding this CDR3. The rearrangement uses TRBV5-1 and TRBJ2-7; tentatively, D is TRBD2 (5 bases). CDR3 size: 11 residues. Germline V gives CDR1 SGHRS, CDR2 YFSETQ. V lost 4 bases, J lost 6 bases, and 8 bases lay in between. The CDR3 sequence is CASSPGSEQYF. CDR3 bases: TGCGCCAGCAGCCCGGGGTCCGAGCAGTACTTC.

The chain is built from TRBV18 and TRBJ2-7, with 9 bases aligning to TRBD2. The CDR3 has 16 residues. V gave up 6 bases and J gave up 0 bases; unmatched junction bases: 9. Germline CDR1 and CDR2: KGHSH and LQKENI. The chain's CDR3 is CASSPGSGRSSYEQYF. The CDR3 coding sequence is TGTGCCAGCTCCCCAGGGAGCGGGAGGAGCTCCTACGAGCAGTACTTC.

The chain joins TRBV7-6 to TRBJ2-3; 11 bases match TRBD1. This CDR3 spans 16 amino acids. The V gene end was trimmed by 6 bases and the J gene end by 3 bases; junction bases not matched to a gene: 8. Per the germline V gene, CDR1 is SGHVS and CDR2 is FNYEAQ. CDR3 nucleotide sequence: TGTGCCAGCAGTTCTCCGGACAGGGGGCGAACAGATACGCAGTATTTT. It codes for CASSSPDRGRTDTQYF.

J is TRBJ2-6 and V is TRBV7-2; a weak D match, TRBD2 (6 bases). This CDR3 is built from 16 residues. V was trimmed by 5 bases and J by 0 bases, leaving 11 bases between them. The germline V gene encodes CDR1 SGHTA and CDR2 FQGNSA. This CDR3 is CASSPGGSSGANVLTF. The CDR3 DNA follows: TGTGCCAGCAGCCCCGGGGGAAGCTCTGGGGCCAACGTCCTGACTTTC.